The 3 T cell receptor beta chains below come from one sample, sequenced in a study of Tregs in tolerant kidney transplant recipients. Using immunoSEQ multiplex PCR, the repertoire was profiled, and TCRdb retains in-frame clones only, with some absent. The repertoire consists of roughly 68,000 clones, with about four fifths occurring once and the leading ten covering approximately 4.8%. Material: CD4+ T cells from blood. The receptors here all came from a human donor in good health.

V is TRBV5-1 and J is TRBJ2-5, with D uncertain. V was pared by 2 bases and J by 4 bases, with 3 bases between. The CDR3 has 11 amino acids. Germline V gene lookup returns CDR1 SGHRS and CDR2 YFSETQ. The CDR3 loop reads CASSFRETQYF. The CDR3 nucleotides read TGCGCCAGCAGCTTTAGAGAGACCCAGTACTTC.

The rearrangement joins TRBV7-9 to TRBJ2-2; D is uncertain. The germline V gene has CDR1 SEHNR and CDR2 FQNEAQ (reference sequence). V lost 1 base, J lost 8 bases, and 5 bases lay in between. The CDR3 is made up of 12 amino acids. CDR3: CASSLEVGELFF. The CDR3 region has the DNA TGTGCCAGCAGCTTAGAAGTGGGGGAGCTGTTTTTT.

The chain combines TRBV5-4 with TRBJ2-3; possibly TRBD1 for D (6 bases). Trimming left V 3 bases short and J 3 bases short, with 11 bases between. CDR1 SGHNT and CDR2 YYREEE come from the germline V gene (reference sequence). The CDR3 length is 14 residues. CDR3 in amino acids: CASSWHRETDTQYF. CDR3 bases: TGTGCCAGCAGCTGGCACAGGGAAACAGATACGCAGTATTTT.